The 26 T cell receptor beta chains below were found in one sample sequenced in a study of shared clonotypes between healthy human individuals. The data were produced by immunoSEQ multiplex PCR, yet TCRdb's version contains in-frame clones alone and is incomplete. Among 530,000 or so clones listed, approximately 79% were seen once. Sequenced input: PBMCs. The receptors were gathered from a woman aged 40 to 50 in good health. Some clones in this sample may be carry-over from other donors' samples.

This chain uses TRBV18 with TRBJ2-2, with D possibly TRBD1 on 5 matching bases. The V end lost 5 bases, the J end lost 0 bases, and 10 bases lay between the germline ends. The CDR3 length is 15 residues. Germline-derived CDR1 and CDR2 are KGHSH and LQKENI. CDR3 amino acids: CASSEQAANTGELFF. In nucleotides, the CDR3 is TGTGCCAGCTCAGAACAGGCCGCGAACACCGGGGAGCTGTTTTTT.

This chain connects TRBV7-2 to TRBJ1-5; 8 positions match TRBD1. V was pared by 5 bases and J by 4 bases, with 4 bases of the junction left unmatched. CDR1 and CDR2 from the germline V gene are SGHTA and FQGNSA. The CDR3 sequence is 14 residues long. CDR3 coding DNA: TGTGCCAGCAGCACTAACAGGGGGAATCAGCCCCAGCATTTT. Translating it yields CASSTNRGNQPQHF.

In its sample, this clone was seen once. This chain links TRBV5-1 with TRBJ2-5; 9 bases are a match to TRBD1. From germline, CDR1 is SGHRS and CDR2 YFSETQ. Trimming took 0 bases from V and 6 from J; bases not matched to a gene: 3. This CDR3 region has 14 residues. The CDR3 loop is CASSLGQGGKTQYF. As DNA, the CDR3 is TGCGCCAGCAGCTTGGGACAGGGGGGAAAGACCCAGTACTTC.

This clone was picked up one time. Here the CDR3 DNA reads TGTGCCAGCAGTGATTCACAGGATAATGCGTGGGCTTTCTTT. Amino acids: CASSDSQDNAWAFF. The chain is built from TRBV6-1 and TRBJ1-1; possibly TRBD1 for D (5 bases). CDR3 size: 14 residues. V was clipped by 3 bases and J by 11 bases, with 19 bases between them. The germline V gene has CDR1 MNHNS and CDR2 SASEGT.

V gene TRBV10-3 combines with J gene TRBJ2-1; tentative D call: TRBD2 (6 bases). This CDR3 spans 15 amino acids. V shed 3 bases and J shed 6 bases, with 15 bases lying between them. Germline CDR1 ENHRY, CDR2 SYGVKD. The CDR3 DNA sequence: TGTGCCATCAGTGAACCGGGAGAAGGTGGCAATGAGCAGTTCTTC. Its protein is CAISEPGEGGNEQFF.

In this sample, this clone turned up a few times. This sequence joins TRBV10-3 and TRBJ1-1, with 8 nucleotides matching TRBD1. Germline V gives CDR1 ENHRY, CDR2 SYGVKD. The CDR3 runs 13 residues. V lost 6 bases to trimming and J lost 4 bases; unmatched junction nucleotides: 4. The DNA for the CDR3 is TGTGCCATCAGCAACACAGGGGGCACTGAAGCTTTCTTT. As protein: CAISNTGGTEAFF.

The chain has TRBV4-2 and TRBJ2-3; 10 bases fit TRBD1. CDR1 is LGHNA and CDR2 is YNFKEQ in the germline V gene. This CDR3 spans 18 amino acids. The junction had 8 bases not matched to a gene; V was cut back by 0 bases and J by 2 bases. For the CDR3, the DNA is TGTGCCAGCAGCCAAGAGTCGAGGGGGACAGGGGCCACAGATACGCAGTATTTT. It is translated as CASSQESRGTGATDTQYF.

Points on this clone: With only one base between it and a far larger clone, this is likely a read error. Other DNA sequences from this sample encode an identical CDR3 as well. The chain carries TRBV25-1 and TRBJ1-5; no firm D call. This CDR3 comprises 15 residues. Germline assignment: CDR1 MGHDK and CDR2 SYGVNS. CDR3 protein: CASSPSVGSNQPQHF. The CDR3 nucleotides read TGTGCCAGCAGCCCATCCGTGGGGAGCAATCAGCCCCAGCACTTT.

The chain couples TRBV7-9 to TRBJ1-2; D may be TRBD1 (6 bases). V lost 8 bases and J lost 4, with 14 bases in between. Germline CDR1 reads SEHNR; CDR2 reads FQNEAQ (reference sequence). This CDR3 has 13 amino acids. The CDR3 DNA reads TGTGCCAGCGGAGTGGGGGGCGGCTATGGCTACACCTTC. Protein sequence: CASGVGGGYGYTF.

The chain joins TRBV7-9 to TRBJ1-5; 7 nucleotides match TRBD1. The ends lost 1 base at V and 2 bases at J; junction bases unmatched: 5. Germline V CDR1 and CDR2: SEHNR, FQNEAQ (reference sequence). This CDR3 region has 16 residues. Here the CDR3 reads CASSLGQGGGNQPQHF. The CDR3 DNA follows: TGTGCCAGCAGCTTAGGCCAGGGGGGGGGCAATCAGCCCCAGCATTTT.

This sequence joins TRBV29-1 and TRBJ1-4; D unresolved. The germline V gene has CDR1 SQVTM and CDR2 ANQGSEA. V lost 4 bases and J 6 bases, leaving 18 bases between the germline ends. This CDR3 is built from 15 residues. The DNA of the CDR3 is TGCAGCGTTGCCCCGGGCGGGGTAAGGGATGAAAAACTGTTTTTT. This gives the protein CSVAPGGVRDEKLFF.

In this sample, this clone turned up a few times. The chain carries TRBV7-9 and TRBJ1-3; D remains ambiguous. Looked up from germline, CDR1 is SEHNR and CDR2 is FQNEAQ (reference sequence). The CDR3 spans 12 residues. Trimming took off 0 bases at V and 3 bases at J, with 0 bases between the two ends. The CDR3 DNA reads as TGTGCCAGCAGCTTAGCTGGAAACACCATATATTTT. Translating gives CASSLAGNTIYF.

The J gene is TRBJ2-7, the V gene TRBV4-2; 8 nucleotides align to TRBD2. Germline loops: CDR1 LGHNA, CDR2 YNFKEQ. V shed 5 bases, J shed 5 bases, and the junction held 8 bases outside the gene matches. The CDR3 is 14 residues long. The CDR3 spells CASSWRGAVDEQYF. The CDR3, as DNA: TGTGCCAGCAGCTGGCGGGGGGCCGTCGACGAGCAGTACTTC.

The V gene is TRBV2, the J gene TRBJ2-7; the D gene is possibly TRBD1 (6 bases). With 7 bases removed from V and 0 bases from J, the gap between germline ends came to 13 bases. From germline, CDR1 is SNHLY and CDR2 FYNNEI. The CDR3 is made up of 14 amino acids. DNA of the CDR3: TGTGCCAGCAACTCGGGACACGTCTCCTACGAGCAGTACTTC. This encodes CASNSGHVSYEQYF.

V usage is TRBV19 and J usage is TRBJ1-2; no reliable D call. V lost 5 bases and J 1 base, leaving 11 bases between the germline ends. Germline CDR1 and CDR2: LNHDA and SQIVND (reference sequence). The CDR3 consists of 14 residues. For the CDR3, the DNA is TGTGCCAGTAGTCTAAGACACAGTAACTATGGCTACACCTTC. Translating it yields CASSLRHSNYGYTF.

The V gene is TRBV7-6, the J gene TRBJ1-1, with a weak D call TRBD1 (6 bases). The CDR3 covers 15 residues. Trimming took 11 bases from V and 1 from J, leaving 20 bases between them. The germline V gene encodes CDR1 SGHVS and CDR2 FNYEAQ. DNA for the CDR3: TGTGCCTCGGGGGGCGCTGGGGGACCGAACACTGAAGCTTTCTTT. This sequence encodes CASGGAGGPNTEAFF.

The J gene is TRBJ1-5, the V gene TRBV5-6, with TRBD1 identical over 7 bases. Germline trimming cut 3 bases from V and 5 bases from J; bases unmatched to any gene: 5. The CDR3 spans 14 residues. Germline V gene data show CDR1 as SGHDT and CDR2 as YYEEEE. DNA for the CDR3: TGTGCCAGCAGCTCACAGGGGAGGTATCAGCCCCAGCATTTT. It specifies CASSSQGRYQPQHF. The full variable domain, with the rest looked up from reference TRBV5-6 and TRBJ1-5, is DAGVTQSPTHLIKTRGQQVTLRCSPKSGHDTVSWYQQALGQGPQFIFQYYEEEERQRGNFPDRFSGHQFPNYSSELNVNALLLGDSALYLCASSSQGRYQPQHFGDGTRLSIL.

The chain combines TRBV6-6 with TRBJ2-2, with D hard to call. Trimming removed 6 bases at V and 8 bases at J, with 10 bases between. The CDR3 length is 12 residues. Germline V gene sequence: CDR1 MNHNY, CDR2 SVGAGI (reference sequence). In DNA, the CDR3 is TGTGCCAGCAGCCTCCCGACTGGGGAGCTGTTTTTT. Protein sequence: CASSLPTGELFF.

The gene calls are TRBV7-8 and TRBJ1-1, with D tentatively TRBD1 (5 bases). CDR3 size: 13 residues. In germline, CDR1 is SGHVS, CDR2 FQNEAQ. The germline V and J ends were trimmed by 11 bases and 8 bases, with 21 bases remaining between them. CDR3 sequence reads: CAAGPGPAREAFF. CDR3 coding DNA: TGTGCCGCAGGGCCGGGGCCGGCTCGGGAAGCTTTCTTT.

In regard to this clone: The germline gene is not matched at one end of the junction; a read error may be the cause. The chain is built from TRBV2 and TRBJ1-5; 10 bases line up with TRBD1. The CDR3 consists of 15 residues. Looked up from germline, CDR1 is SNHLY and CDR2 is FYNNEI. The CDR3 spells CASRRGTGAGQHQHF. The CDR3, as DNA: TGTGCCAGCAGACGAGGGACAGGGGCCGGTCAGCACCAGCATTTT.

V is TRBV2 and J is TRBJ2-1; 7 positions match TRBD2. The CDR3 runs to 16 residues. Germline V CDR1 and CDR2: SNHLY, FYNNEI. The V and J ends lost 3 bases and 2 bases, in that order; junction bases with no gene match: 7. CDR3 in amino acids: CASSDNGAGAYNEQFF. The CDR3 bases are TGTGCCAGCAGTGATAATGGGGCGGGAGCCTACAATGAGCAGTTCTTC.

The chain couples TRBV7-8 to TRBJ1-2; a possible D gene is TRBD1 (5 bases). V dropped 11 bases and J dropped 1 base, with 14 bases sitting between them. The CDR3 runs 13 residues. Germline loops: CDR1 SGHVS, CDR2 FQNEAQ. CDR3: CAVGTGRNYGYTF. CDR3 coding DNA: TGTGCCGTGGGGACGGGACGTAACTATGGCTACACCTTC.

The chain couples TRBV28 to TRBJ2-7, with D perhaps matching TRBD1 (5 bases). The CDR3 covers 14 residues. The germline V gene has CDR1 MDHEN and CDR2 SYDVKM. V was cut by 5 bases and J by 5 bases, with 16 bases left in between. The chain's CDR3 is CASSRDAGFHEQYF. The CDR3 DNA reads TGTGCCAGCAGTCGCGACGCAGGGTTCCACGAGCAGTACTTC.

This chain links TRBV4-1 with TRBJ1-4; D gene uncertain. CDR3 length: 15 amino acids. V was cut by 1 base and J by 8 bases, with 14 bases left in between. From germline, CDR1 is MGHRA and CDR2 YSYEKL. For the CDR3, the DNA is TGCGCCAGCAGCCAAGTTAGCCAGGACGGCGAAAAACTGTTTTTT. It codes for CASSQVSQDGEKLFF.

As for this clone: Other DNA variants within this sample encode the same CDR3. V usage is TRBV30 and J usage is TRBJ2-3, with D perhaps TRBD2 (6 bases). Germline loops: CDR1 GTSNPN, CDR2 SVGIG (reference sequence). This CDR3 is 14 amino acids long. V was trimmed by 0 bases and J by 5 bases, leaving 12 bases between them. CDR3 sequence reads: CAWSVGGAGDTQYF. In DNA form, the CDR3 reads TGTGCCTGGAGTGTAGGAGGGGCAGGAGATACGCAGTATTTT. Using reference TRBV30 and TRBJ2-3 for the parts outside the CDR3, the full variable domain is SQTIHQWPATLVQPVGSPLSLECTVEGTSNPNLYWYRQAAGRGLQLLFYSVGIGQISSEVPQNLSASRPQDRQFILSSKKLLLSDSGFYLCAWSVGGAGDTQYFGPGTRLTVL.

V usage is TRBV5-1 and J usage is TRBJ2-1; 10 nucleotides agree with TRBD2. V lost 2 bases, J lost 8 bases, and 4 bases stayed unmatched. The V gene's germline CDR1 is SGHRS and CDR2 YFSETQ. The CDR3 loop spans 14 amino acids. CDR3 nucleotide sequence: TGCGCCAGCAGCTTCCTAGCGGGAGCGGATGAGCAGTTCTTC. This translates into CASSFLAGADEQFF.